Following are 29 T cell receptor beta chains from one sample sequenced in a study of T cells in Graves' hyperthyroidism and ophthalmopathy. Amplification yielded TCR beta CDR3 regions, with RNA transcripts as the source. The HTBI set primed first-round TCR CDR3 RT-PCR. MiXCR was run by TCRdb on the multiplex PCR reads, yielding one entry per CDR3 protein. The sample lists approximately 380,000 distinct CDR3 sequences, 11% to 15% occurring once. Sequenced sample: blood. These receptors originate from a man in his forties or fifties with Graves' ophthalmopathy.

This clonotype was seen repeatedly, ten times or more. CDR3 residues: CSVESGGETQYF. The CDR3 bases are TGCAGCGTTGAAAGCGGGGGAGAGACCCAGTACTTC. V is TRBV29-1 and J is TRBJ2-5; TRBD2 matches 8 bases. J gave up 4 bases and V 2 bases, and 0 bases lay outside the gene matches. The CDR3 sequence is 12 residues long. Germline V gives CDR1 SQVTM, CDR2 ANQGSEA.

This clonotype was detected ten times or more. The chain recombines TRBV3-1 with TRBJ2-7; no definite D call. V was cut by 1 base and J by 0 bases, with 7 bases left in between. Germline CDR1 and CDR2: LGHDT and YNNKEL (reference sequence). The CDR3 is made up of 14 amino acids. Written as DNA, the CDR3 is TGTGCCAGCAGCCAAGTGGCCAGCTCCTACGAGCAGTACTTC. It specifies CASSQVASSYEQYF.

The chain couples TRBV12-3 or TRBV12-4 to TRBJ2-1; 11 bases fit TRBD2. J was trimmed by 4 bases and V by 4 bases; bases with no gene match: 6. The CDR3 covers 16 residues. The CDR3 here is CASSSLGTSGYNEQFF. For the CDR3, the DNA is TGTGCCAGCAGTTCCCTCGGGACTAGCGGTTACAATGAGCAGTTCTTC.

This clonotype was detected a few times. The rearrangement links TRBV9 to TRBJ2-7; 11 bases align to TRBD1. The ends lost 3 bases at V and 9 bases at J; junction bases unmatched: 8. The CDR3 is made up of 14 amino acids. Germline V gene sequence: CDR1 SGDLS, CDR2 YYNGEE. The chain's CDR3 is CASSEGGQGGSQYF. The CDR3 DNA is TGTGCCAGCAGCGAGGGGGGACAGGGGGGATCGCAGTACTTC.

This clonotype was recorded at least ten times. The V gene is TRBV12-3 or TRBV12-4, the J gene TRBJ2-3, with D uncertain. The CDR3 loop spans 12 amino acids. The V gene lost 5 bases and the J gene lost 6 bases, with 9 bases spanning the gap. This CDR3 reads CASSPRVDTQYF. The CDR3 coding sequence is TGTGCCAGCAGTCCACGGGTGGATACGCAGTATTTT.

At least ten counts were recorded for this clonotype. This chain joins TRBV3-1 and TRBJ1-5; D is perhaps TRBD1 (5 bases). Germline V gene data show CDR1 as LGHDT and CDR2 as YNNKEL (reference sequence). This CDR3 has 14 amino acids. Trimming removed 5 bases at V and 10 bases at J, with 18 bases between. CDR3 coding DNA: TGTGCCAGCAGCAAGAACGGGGGGGGAGGCCCCCAGCATTTT. The encoded protein is CASSKNGGGGPQHF. The whole variable domain, filled in from reference TRBV3-1 and TRBJ1-5, reads DTAVSQTPKYLVTQMGNDKSIKCEQNLGHDTMYWYKQDSKKFLKIMFSYNNKELIINETVPNRFSPKSPDKAHLNLHINSLELGDSAVYFCASSKNGGGGPQHFGDGTRLSIL.

This clonotype came up many times. This sequence joins TRBV27 and TRBJ1-2, with TRBD1 identical over 8 bases. This CDR3 is built from 15 residues. Germline CDR1 and CDR2: MNHEY and SMNVEV (reference sequence). V shed 5 bases and J 4 bases; nucleotides not matched to a gene: 9. As DNA, the CDR3 is TGTGCCAGCAGTCCCTTGACAGGGGAAACCTATGGCTACACCTTC. Protein: CASSPLTGETYGYTF.

In its sample, this clonotype was seen a few times. The gene calls are TRBV5-1 and TRBJ2-3; 11 nucleotides align to TRBD2. CDR1 SGHRS and CDR2 YFSETQ come from the germline V gene. The CDR3 sequence is 16 residues long. V was clipped by 4 bases and J by 0 bases; unmatched bases: 4. The CDR3 DNA is TGCGCCAGCAGCCCGGGACTAGCGGCAAGCACAGATACGCAGTATTTT. Its protein is CASSPGLAASTDTQYF.

A few counts support this clonotype. The V call is TRBV6-1, the J call TRBJ1-2; D gene unclear. The CDR3 consists of 15 residues. Germline CDR1 and CDR2: MNHNS and SASEGT. V gave up 3 bases and J gave up 4 bases, with 15 bases separating them. In DNA, the CDR3 is TGTGCCAGCAGTGAGACAACGTCCCCAACCTATGGCTACACCTTC. It yields the protein CASSETTSPTYGYTF.

At least ten counts were recorded for this clonotype. This chain connects TRBV20-1 to TRBJ2-1; TRBD1 might be the D (5 bases). Trimming took 1 base from V and 4 from J, leaving 11 bases between them. Per the germline V gene, CDR1 is DFQATT and CDR2 is SNEGSKA (reference sequence). The CDR3 runs 14 residues. CDR3 residues: CSARVTGNYNEQFF. The CDR3 DNA sequence: TGCAGTGCTAGAGTCACAGGAAATTACAATGAGCAGTTCTTC.

There are many counts of this clonotype. The V call is TRBV12-3 or TRBV12-4, the J call TRBJ1-2; TRBD1 matches at 7 bases. The V gene end was trimmed by 6 bases and the J gene end by 8 bases; junction bases not matched to a gene: 9. This CDR3 region has 13 residues. CDR3 amino acids: CASSRRQGYGYTF. The CDR3 coding sequence is TGTGCCAGCAGCCGCCGACAGGGCTACGGCTACACCTTC.

This clonotype was detected a few times. The chain is built from TRBV20-1 and TRBJ2-2; D may be TRBD2 (7 bases). V was cut by 4 bases and J by 4 bases, with 13 bases left in between. Germline V gene lookup returns CDR1 DFQATT and CDR2 SNEGSKA (reference sequence). The CDR3 is 14 residues long. The CDR3 is CSANTGGRTGELFF. CDR3 in DNA: TGCAGTGCTAACACGGGGGGCCGCACCGGGGAGCTGTTTTTT.

There are many counts of this clonotype. V is TRBV30 and J is TRBJ1-2; D may be TRBD1 (5 bases). From germline, CDR1 is GTSNPN and CDR2 SVGIG (reference sequence). V lost 5 bases, J lost 1 base, and 23 bases lay in between. The CDR3 has 17 amino acids. The CDR3 loop is CAWRSLAGSKSNYGYTF. The DNA for the CDR3 is TGTGCCTGGCGTAGTCTGGCAGGGAGTAAGAGTAACTATGGCTACACCTTC.

This clonotype was seen many times. This chain links TRBV6-1 with TRBJ2-1, with TRBD2 as a possible D gene (5 bases). V was clipped by 0 bases and J by 2 bases, with 11 bases between them. The CDR3 consists of 16 residues. In germline, CDR1 is MNHNS, CDR2 SASEGT. For the CDR3, the DNA is TGTGCCAGCAGTGAAGCCTCGGGATTCGCCTACAATGAGCAGTTCTTC. Its protein is CASSEASGFAYNEQFF.

This clonotype was found many times. At one of its ends the junction is not consistent with the germline gene, which may arise from a read error. V and J are TRBV7-7 and TRBJ2-3, with 7 positions matching TRBD2. This CDR3 has 15 residues. Germline CDR1 SSHAT, CDR2 FNYEAQ (reference sequence). In DNA, the CDR3 is TGTGCTAGCAGCTTGGCTACTAGCGGCACAGATACGCAGTATTTT. This encodes CASSLATSGTDTQYF.

This clonotype was counted many times. This rearrangement joins TRBV4-1 to TRBJ1-4; D is unresolved. The germline V gene encodes CDR1 MGHRA and CDR2 YSYEKL. This CDR3 region has 17 residues. The V gene lost 2 bases and the J gene lost 0 bases, with 13 bases spanning the gap. The DNA of the CDR3 is TGCGCCAGCAGCCAAACGGGCCAGCCCTCAACTAATGAAAAACTGTTTTTT. Translation gives CASSQTGQPSTNEKLFF.

This clonotype has a handful of counts. The V gene is TRBV6-5, the J gene TRBJ2-5; unclear D gene. The V gene's germline CDR1 is MNHEY and CDR2 SVGAGI. The V gene lost 0 bases and the J gene lost 4 bases, with 9 bases spanning the gap. CDR3 size: 14 residues. The CDR3 sequence is CASSYSRLSETQYF. DNA of the CDR3: TGTGCCAGCAGTTACTCGCGGCTGTCAGAGACCCAGTACTTC.

This clonotype showed up many times. The V and J genes are TRBV27 and TRBJ1-1; D call uncertain. Trimming took 6 bases from V and 1 from J, leaving 9 bases between them. This CDR3 comprises 13 residues. Germline V gives CDR1 MNHEY, CDR2 SMNVEV (reference sequence). This CDR3 reads CASSPHTNTEAFF. CDR3 bases: TGTGCCAGCAGCCCTCATACGAACACTGAAGCTTTCTTT.

The chain carries TRBV7-8 and TRBJ2-3; 11 bases are a match to TRBD2. V lost 5 bases, J lost 1 base, and 11 bases stayed unmatched. The CDR3 is 18 residues long. Per germline, CDR1 SGHVS and CDR2 FQNEAQ. The CDR3: CASSHTSGRILGTDTQYF. The CDR3 region has the DNA TGTGCCAGCAGCCATACTAGCGGGAGAATTCTGGGCACAGATACGCAGTATTTT.

The rearrangement uses TRBV19 and TRBJ2-6; 11 bases agree with TRBD1. V shed 4 bases and J 2 bases; nucleotides not matched to a gene: 4. The CDR3 is 17 amino acids. The V gene's germline CDR1 is LNHDA and CDR2 SQIVND (reference sequence). The CDR3 region is CASSTGQGATGANVLTF. CDR3 nucleotide sequence: TGTGCCAGTAGTACCGGACAGGGGGCAACTGGGGCCAACGTCCTGACTTTC.

The chain links TRBV7-2 to TRBJ1-5, with unresolved D. In germline, CDR1 is SGHTA, CDR2 FQGNSA. The CDR3 spans 12 residues. The V end was cut by 4 bases, the J end by 7 bases, with 8 bases between. The CDR3 coding sequence is TGTGCCAGCAGCTCCCCCCAGCAGCCCCAGCATTTT. Its translation: CASSSPQQPQHF.

This clonotype was detected ten times or more. The rearrangement links TRBV20-1 to TRBJ2-5, with no clear D. The germline CDR1 and CDR2 sequences are DFQATT and SNEGSKA (reference sequence). Trimming took 3 bases from V and 5 from J, leaving 7 bases between them. CDR3 size: 11 residues. This CDR3 is CSARVGETQYF. DNA for the CDR3: TGCAGTGCTAGGGTAGGGGAGACCCAGTACTTC.

As for this clonotype: Possible read error: a much larger clone is one base away. The chain joins TRBV27 to TRBJ1-6; no definite D call. The length of the CDR3 is 17 residues. The germline V gene has CDR1 MNHEY and CDR2 SMNVEV (reference sequence). Trimming pared 3 bases from V and 9 bases from J, leaving 21 bases between. CDR3 amino acids: CASSFSSWGSGSSPLHF. CDR3 bases: TGTGCCAGCAGTTTTAGTTCTTGGGGTAGTGGTAGTTCACCCCTCCACTTT.

This clonotype was detected ten times or more. The genes are TRBV6-5 and TRBJ2-7; weak D call: TRBD1 (6 bases). The germline V gene has CDR1 MNHEY and CDR2 SVGAGI. With 2 bases removed from V and 3 bases from J, the gap between germline ends came to 14 bases. The CDR3 contains 15 residues. The CDR3 loop reads CASSYVQGPFYEQYF. CDR3 coding DNA: TGTGCCAGCAGTTACGTCCAGGGGCCTTTCTACGAGCAGTACTTC.

Many counts were recorded for this clonotype. CDR3 sequence: CASSPGTSGYEQYF. CDR3 nucleotides: TGTGCCAGCTCACCAGGGACTAGCGGCTACGAGCAGTACTTC. The chain combines TRBV18 with TRBJ2-7, with 11 bases that match TRBD2. This CDR3 has 14 amino acids. J was trimmed by 3 bases and V by 2 bases; bases with no gene match: 0. Germline loops: CDR1 KGHSH, CDR2 LQKENI.

The table lists this clonotype with a few counts. The rearrangement links TRBV4-3 to TRBJ1-5, with 9 bases identical to TRBD1. Germline-derived CDR1 and CDR2 are LGHNA and YSLEER. The CDR3 totals 21 residues. The V and J ends lost 4 bases and 5 bases, in that order; junction bases with no gene match: 24. CDR3 sequence reads: CASSRNSPRDRVRIRDQPQHF. CDR3 DNA: TGCGCCAGCAGCCGAAACAGTCCCCGGGACAGGGTTAGGATAAGGGATCAGCCCCAGCATTTT.

This clonotype was counted at least ten times. The CDR3 is CASILLAGEANEQFF. The DNA of the CDR3 is TGTGCCAGCATCCTCCTAGCGGGAGAAGCCAATGAGCAGTTCTTC. The chain employs TRBV7-8 and TRBJ2-1; 10 bases are a match to TRBD2. J gave up 6 bases and V 7 bases, and 9 bases lay outside the gene matches. The CDR3 length is 15 residues. Germline loops: CDR1 SGHVS, CDR2 FQNEAQ. Combining the CDR3 with reference TRBV7-8 and TRBJ2-1 gives the whole variable domain GAGVSQSPRYKVAKRGQDVALRCDPISGHVSLFWYQQALGQGPEFLTYFQNEAQLDKSGLPSDRFFAERPEGSVSTLKIQRTQQEDSAVYLCASILLAGEANEQFFGPGTRLTVL.

This clonotype was counted many times. The chain couples TRBV3-1 to TRBJ1-3, with D possibly being TRBD1 (5 bases). This CDR3 comprises 17 residues. Trimming removed 4 bases from V and 1 base from J, with 17 bases in between. Germline CDR1 is LGHDT and CDR2 is YNNKEL (reference sequence). The CDR3 DNA follows: TGTGCCAGCAGCCGGGGGATGGCGTGGATATCTGGAAACACCATATATTTT. It encodes CASSRGMAWISGNTIYF.

This clonotype was seen a few times. Sequence at one end of the junction differs from germline and may be a read error. The CDR3 coding sequence is TGTGCCAGCCCACCGGACAGGGGGACAGATACGCAGTATTTT. This codes for CASPPDRGTDTQYF. The rearrangement uses TRBV18 and TRBJ2-3, with 10 positions matching TRBD1. CDR3 size: 14 residues. The V gene's germline CDR1 is KGHSH and CDR2 LQKENI.